One TCR beta chain is described in this entry. The antigen remains unidentified. The data belong to a study of T cells expressing NK-cell markers. At the level of the study: Seven of the eight sequenced donors were HCMV-seropositive; one was seronegative. Notes on the study in general: These clonotypes, the leaders elsewhere, also led the CD3+CD56-NKG2C+ fraction in a handful of donors. For a handful of donors, the dominant NKG2C+ clonotypes made up roughly 1.0-7.5% of their CD8+ T cells.

The CDR3 loop spans 12 amino acids. Synthesis of TCR beta cDNA relied on 5'RACE template switching carrying UMIs. TCRdb derives one entry per CDR3 protein from the 5' RACE reads, leaving out DNA. The listing records 550,000 or so distinct CDR3 sequences. The receptor was isolated from a man aged 18 to 29 in good health. This rearrangement joins TRBV12-3 or TRBV12-4 to TRBJ2-5. Material for sequencing was blood T cells: a sorted CD56 or NKG2C T cell subset, CD4+ or CD8+ T cells, or bulk PBMC T cells (not recorded which). The CDR3 here is CASSSILETQYF.